The rows below give T cell receptor beta chains drawn from one sample of a study of blood T cell repertoires in COVID-19. Sequenced by immunoSEQ multiplex PCR; TCRdb stores in-frame clones only, minus some. The data show fewer than 40,000 clones, around 80% seen once. Sequenced: peripheral blood. The receptors shown here come from a man older than 75 with acute or convalescent COVID-19. Both conserved end residues are part of each CDR3. The D gene is left open where the match is weak. Clone size appears in some rows only: once, few, many, or a class for an expanded clone.

V	D	J	size	CDR3	DNA
TRBV2	NA	TRBJ1-5	NA	CASRVQSISNQPQHF	TGTGCCAGCAGAGTCCAGTCCATTAGCAATCAGCCCCAGCATTTT
TRBV5-6	TRBD1	TRBJ1-4	once	CASGHRDRGEKLFF	TGTGCCAGCGGGCACCGGGACAGGGGTGAAAAACTGTTTTTT
TRBV7-2	TRBD1	TRBJ1-4	once	CASSLGLGQAYEKLFF	TGTGCCAGCAGCTTAGGATTGGGACAGGCGTATGAAAAACTGTTTTTT
TRBV18	NA	TRBJ2-1	NA	CASSPQAGNYNEQFF	TGTGCCAGCTCACCACAGGCAGGGAACTACAATGAGCAGTTCTTC
TRBV9	NA	TRBJ2-5	NA	CASSGSDRSQETQYF	TGTGCCAGCAGCGGAAGTGACAGGTCCCAAGAGACCCAGTACTTC
TRBV12-5	TRBD2	TRBJ2-3	NA	CASGLPLAGGADTQYF	TGTGCTAGTGGTTTACCACTAGCGGGAGGAGCAGATACGCAGTATTTT
TRBV10-2	TRBD1	TRBJ2-2	NA	CASDRDRGSSTGELFF	TGCGCCAGCGACCGGGACAGGGGGTCAAGCACCGGGGAGCTGTTTTTT
TRBV19	NA	TRBJ1-5	NA	CASSPGQINQPQHF	TGTGCCAGTAGTCCTGGACAGATCAATCAGCCCCAGCATTTT
TRBV4-2	NA	TRBJ1-2	once	CASSQEGRDYGYTF	TGTGCCAGCAGCCAAGAGGGCAGGGACTATGGCTACACCTTC
TRBV9	NA	TRBJ1-5	NA	CASSGGRGNQPQHF	TGTGCCAGCAGCGGGGGCAGGGGCAATCAGCCCCAGCATTTT
TRBV2	NA	TRBJ1-6	once	CASRGDSYNSPLHF	TGTGCCAGCAGGGGCGACAGTTATAATTCACCCCTCCACTTT
TRBV7-9	TRBD2	TRBJ2-1	NA	CASSLPLAGGEQFF	TGTGCCAGCAGCTTACCTTTAGCGGGTGGTGAGCAGTTCTTC
TRBV12-3/TRBV12-4	NA	TRBJ2-7	NA	CASRQGTVQYF	TGTGCCAGCAGGCAGGGTACTGTGCAGTACTTC